This entry lists 3 T cell receptor beta chains sequenced from one sample in a study of beta chain features in type 1 diabetes. Study findings and constraints: Researchers report that Type 1 diabetes patients had moderately but significantly shorter TCRB CDR3s across all four CD4+ subsets.

What these receptors recognize is not known. What was sequenced were expressed TCRB transcripts, since all of the isolated RNA had been reverse transcribed. This table comes from immunoSEQ multiplex PCR, and its TCRdb copy is limited to in-frame clones, with some not included. Among about 150,000 clones listed, 7% to 9.5% were seen once. The sample taken for sequencing was central memory CD4+ T cells from blood. These TCRs come from a woman younger than 45 with type 1 diabetes.

The table lists this clone with a few counts. The chain recombines TRBV2 with TRBJ1-1, with D uncertain. The CDR3 spans 14 residues. CDR1 is SNHLY and CDR2 is FYNNEI in the germline V gene. Between the trimmed V and J ends, which lost 7 bases and 2 bases, there was a span of 14 bases. In DNA form, the CDR3 reads TGTGCCAGCACTTTTACATTTCTCAACACTGAAGCTTTCTTT. Translating it yields CASTFTFLNTEAFF.

The chain has TRBV5-4 and TRBJ1-1; 8 nucleotides line up with TRBD1. From germline, CDR1 is SGHNT and CDR2 YYREEE (reference sequence). The V gene end was trimmed by 3 bases and the J gene end by 2 bases; junction bases not matched to a gene: 3. The CDR3 consists of 14 residues. For the CDR3, the DNA is TGTGCCAGCAGCTCAGGACAGGGAAACACTGAAGCTTTCTTT. Protein product: CASSSGQGNTEAFF. The variable domain in full, with the rest retrieved from reference TRBV5-4 and TRBJ1-1, is ETGVTQSPTHLIKTRGQQVTLRCSSQSGHNTVSWYQQALGQGPQFIFQYYREEENGRGNFPPRFSGLQFPNYSSELNVNALELDDSALYLCASSSGQGNTEAFFGQGTRLTVV.

This clone was seen only a few times. The genes are TRBV29-1 and TRBJ1-5; no clear D gene. Germline V gives CDR1 SQVTM, CDR2 ANQGSEA. V shed 4 bases and J shed 3 bases, with 10 bases lying between them. The CDR3 length is 13 residues. The CDR3 DNA sequence: TGCAGCGTTGTGGGCGAATTCAATCAGCCCCAGCATTTT. This codes for CSVVGEFNQPQHF.